The 26 T cell receptor beta chains below were found in one sample sequenced in a study of shared clonotypes between healthy human individuals. Libraries were prepared by immunoSEQ multiplex PCR; TCRdb keeps only in-frame clonotypes and omits some of them. The repertoire holds 2 million or so clones, roughly 96% seen once, with around 0.13% in the top ten. The sequenced material came from naive CD4+ T cells sorted from blood. The subset: CD45RA+ positively selected. Every receptor here comes from a man in his late teens or twenties in good health.

The chain joins TRBV5-4 to TRBJ2-7; D is uncertain. This CDR3 spans 11 amino acids. Germline loops: CDR1 SGHNT, CDR2 YYREEE (reference sequence). Trimming removed 1 base from V and 12 bases from J, with 11 bases in between. CDR3 sequence reads: CASSLPPPLYF. The CDR3 nucleotides read TGTGCCAGCAGCTTGCCCCCTCCTTTGTACTTC.

The chain couples TRBV6-6 to TRBJ1-6, with unresolved D. In germline, CDR1 is MNHNY, CDR2 SVGAGI (reference sequence). The V end was cut by 0 bases, the J end by 11 bases, with 5 bases between. CDR3 size: 12 residues. CDR3 region: CASSYSATPLHF. In DNA form, the CDR3 reads TGTGCCAGCAGTTACTCTGCGACACCCCTCCACTTT.

The CDR3 DNA sequence: TGTGCCAGCAGCCCGGGACTAGCTCCCTACGAGCAGTACTTC. Translating it yields CASSPGLAPYEQYF. The rearrangement uses TRBV7-2 and TRBJ2-7; 9 bases are shared with TRBD2. This CDR3 comprises 14 residues. The V gene end was trimmed by 5 bases and the J gene end by 2 bases; junction bases not matched to a gene: 4. Germline V lookup: CDR1 SGHTA, CDR2 FQGNSA.

This clone was picked up a small number of times. The rearrangement uses TRBV29-1 and TRBJ1-2; D is perhaps TRBD1 (5 bases). Between the trimmed V and J ends, which lost 6 bases and 6 bases, there was a span of 14 bases. This CDR3 is 12 amino acids long. CDR1 and CDR2 from the germline V gene are SQVTM and ANQGSEA. The CDR3: CSVGGWGDGYTF. The CDR3 DNA is TGCAGCGTCGGAGGATGGGGGGATGGCTACACCTTC.

The genes are TRBV19 and TRBJ2-5; 7 bases are a match to TRBD2. V lost 6 bases and J lost 5; bases outside the gene matches: 3. CDR1 and CDR2 from the germline V gene are LNHDA and SQIVND (reference sequence). The CDR3 consists of 12 residues. DNA for the CDR3: TGTGCCAGTAGCCAGGGAGGGGAGACCCAGTACTTC. Amino acids: CASSQGGETQYF.

The chain links TRBV6-6 to TRBJ1-6; D unclear. Germline loops: CDR1 MNHNY, CDR2 SVGAGI (reference sequence). The V end was cut by 0 bases, the J end by 13 bases, with 10 bases between. CDR3 length: 13 amino acids. The CDR3 sequence is CASSYSAPSPLHF. The CDR3 DNA is TGTGCCAGCAGTTACTCGGCACCTTCGCCCCTCCACTTT.

This chain links TRBV11-2 with TRBJ2-2, with 9 bases aligning to TRBD2. There are 15 residues in the CDR3. Trimming took 5 bases from V and 5 from J; bases not matched to a gene: 6. Germline V lookup: CDR1 SGHAT, CDR2 FQNNGV. In DNA, the CDR3 is TGTGCCAGCAGCCTTAGCGGGAGAACGACCGGGGAGCTGTTTTTT. This translates into CASSLSGRTTGELFF.

The CDR3 DNA reads TGTGCCTGGAGTGAAGGGAACTCCAGGGGGTTGAAGACCCAGTACTTC. It encodes CAWSEGNSRGLKTQYF. V gene TRBV30 combines with J gene TRBJ2-5, with 7 bases matching TRBD1. CDR3 length: 16 residues. CDR1 is GTSNPN, CDR2 SVGIG, per germline (reference sequence). With 1 base clipped from V and 6 bases from J, the junction kept 14 bases outside the gene matches.

This chain connects TRBV6-6 to TRBJ2-1; 8 bases match TRBD1. The ends lost 7 bases at V and 10 bases at J; junction bases unmatched: 15. The CDR3 spans 15 residues. The V gene's germline CDR1 is MNHNY and CDR2 SVGAGI (reference sequence). The CDR3 region is CASTRTGTGPPEQFF. Here the CDR3 DNA reads TGTGCCAGCACCAGAACTGGGACAGGCCCCCCAGAGCAGTTCTTC.

The chain recombines TRBV4-1 with TRBJ1-2, with D possibly matching TRBD1 (5 bases). This CDR3 has 15 amino acids. Germline assignment: CDR1 MGHRA and CDR2 YSYEKL. Trimming cost V 0 bases and J 4 bases, with 12 bases left between them. The CDR3 DNA follows: TGCGCCAGCAGCCAAGAAAGCGTGGGGGGCTATGGCTACACCTTC. Amino acids: CASSQESVGGYGYTF.

The chain couples TRBV6-1 to TRBJ2-7, with 11 bases fitting TRBD1. CDR3 size: 14 residues. Germline CDR1 and CDR2: MNHNS and SASEGT. J lost 2 bases, V lost 7 bases, and 4 bases had no gene match. The CDR3 loop reads CASNKGQGAYEQYF. The CDR3 region has the DNA TGTGCCAGCAACAAGGGACAGGGGGCCTACGAGCAGTACTTC.

This clone occurred a few times. Distinct nucleotide sequences in the sample also encode this CDR3. V usage is TRBV5-1 and J usage is TRBJ1-6, with D unclear. Germline-derived CDR1 and CDR2 are SGHRS and YFSETQ. The CDR3 is made up of 14 amino acids. The V gene lost 0 bases and the J gene lost 3 bases, with 4 bases spanning the gap. The CDR3 DNA is TGCGCCAGCAGCTTGGGAGACTATAATTCACCCCTCCACTTT. Amino acid sequence: CASSLGDYNSPLHF.

This clone was seen more than once but under ten times. V is TRBV19 and J is TRBJ1-1; D perhaps matches TRBD1 (5 bases). This CDR3 has 11 amino acids. V lost 11 bases and J 7 bases, leaving 14 bases between the germline ends. Per germline, CDR1 LNHDA and CDR2 SQIVND (reference sequence). The CDR3 reads CAGDEQVEAFF. CDR3 DNA: TGTGCCGGGGATGAACAGGTTGAAGCTTTCTTT.

About this clone itself: Other DNA sequences in this specimen translate into the identical CDR3. The V and J genes are TRBV5-1 and TRBJ2-1; 8 nucleotides match TRBD1. Germline CDR1 is SGHRS and CDR2 is YFSETQ. This CDR3 spans 15 amino acids. J gave up 4 bases and V 0 bases, and 3 bases lay outside the gene matches. The CDR3 protein is CASSLDRGEYNEQFF. The CDR3 DNA reads TGCGCCAGCAGCTTGGACAGGGGGGAATACAATGAGCAGTTCTTC.

This clone has only one observation. V gene TRBV18 combines with J gene TRBJ1-2; 7 bases map to TRBD1. The germline V gene has CDR1 KGHSH and CDR2 LQKENI. V dropped 0 bases and J dropped 5; count of bases not matched to a gene: 9. This CDR3 is 16 amino acids long. The CDR3 region is CASSPPGTAPVYGYTF. CDR3 coding DNA: TGTGCCAGCTCACCACCGGGGACAGCGCCCGTATATGGCTACACCTTC.

The V and J genes are TRBV6-1 and TRBJ2-7, with TRBD1 as a possible D gene (6 bases). This CDR3 has 13 residues. Trimming pared 5 bases from V and 3 bases from J, leaving 11 bases between. The V gene's germline CDR1 is MNHNS and CDR2 SASEGT. The CDR3 protein is CASSYTGLYEQYF. For the CDR3, the DNA is TGTGCCAGCAGTTATACAGGGCTCTACGAGCAGTACTTC.

The chain joins TRBV2 to TRBJ2-1; TRBD2 aligns across 13 bases. The J segment lost 0 bases and the V segment lost 6 bases, leaving 11 bases of the junction unmatched. There are 19 residues in the CDR3. Germline-derived CDR1 and CDR2 are SNHLY and FYNNEI. The DNA of the CDR3 is TGTGCCAGCAGGGTTACTAGCGGGAGGGCCAAGAGCTCCTACAATGAGCAGTTCTTC. Translation gives CASRVTSGRAKSSYNEQFF.

V is TRBV14 and J is TRBJ1-2; D remains ambiguous. Trimming pared 1 base from V and 8 bases from J, leaving 11 bases between. CDR3 length equals 13 residues. In germline, CDR1 is SGHDN, CDR2 FVKESK. CDR3 amino acids: CASSQGMRIGYTF. The CDR3, as DNA: TGTGCCAGCAGCCAAGGGATGCGAATCGGCTACACCTTC.

The V and J genes are TRBV2 and TRBJ1-5, with 9 bases aligning to TRBD1. Trimming took 5 bases from V and 8 from J; bases not matched to a gene: 7. Germline V gene lookup returns CDR1 SNHLY and CDR2 FYNNEI. This CDR3 comprises 14 residues. The CDR3 bases are TGTGCCAGCAGTTTACAGGGGGCGGTGGAGCCCCAGCATTTT. This translates into CASSLQGAVEPQHF.

The chain has TRBV2 and TRBJ2-2, with 9 nucleotides matching TRBD2. Germline V gives CDR1 SNHLY, CDR2 FYNNEI. The length of the CDR3 is 15 residues. With 3 bases clipped from V and 3 bases from J, the junction kept 2 bases outside the gene matches. The CDR3 sequence is CASSDVAGDTGELFF. The CDR3 region has the DNA TGTGCCAGCAGTGACGTAGCGGGAGACACCGGGGAGCTGTTTTTT.

V gene TRBV5-6 combines with J gene TRBJ2-5, with unresolved D. V was pared by 0 bases and J by 5 bases, with 5 bases between. The CDR3 has 12 amino acids. CDR1 and CDR2 (germline): SGHDT, YYEEEE. CDR3 sequence: CASSLAPETQYF. In DNA form, the CDR3 reads TGTGCCAGCAGCTTGGCTCCGGAGACCCAGTACTTC.

V gene TRBV9 combines with J gene TRBJ1-1; D ambiguous. Trimming removed 4 bases at V and 1 base at J, with 17 bases between. This CDR3 comprises 16 residues. CDR1 and CDR2 (germline): SGDLS, YYNGEE. CDR3 residues: CASSPGGWVENTEAFF. The CDR3 DNA reads TGTGCCAGCAGCCCGGGAGGGTGGGTGGAGAACACTGAAGCTTTCTTT.

The chain recombines TRBV9 with TRBJ2-7; no clear D. From germline, CDR1 is SGDLS and CDR2 YYNGEE. Trimming removed 0 bases at V and 2 bases at J, with 9 bases between. There are 14 residues in the CDR3. The CDR3 sequence is CASSVGVTPYEQYF. DNA for the CDR3: TGTGCCAGCAGCGTAGGGGTCACACCCTACGAGCAGTACTTC.

The V gene is TRBV29-1, the J gene TRBJ2-3, with a tentative D call TRBD2 (6 bases). CDR3 length equals 15 residues. CDR1 SQVTM and CDR2 ANQGSEA come from the germline V gene. V dropped 6 bases and J dropped 2 bases, with 18 bases sitting between them. This CDR3 is CSVAPLGGYTDTQYF. CDR3 sequence (DNA): TGCAGCGTGGCACCACTCGGGGGATACACAGATACGCAGTATTTT.

This clone has just a few counts. This CDR3 is CASSESSYSPLHF. The CDR3 nucleotides are TGTGCCAGCAGTGAATCCTCATATTCACCCCTCCACTTT. The chain is built from TRBV6-1 and TRBJ1-6; no reliable D call. Trimming shortened V by 2 bases and J by 8 bases, and 7 bases separated the two germline ends. Per the germline V gene, CDR1 is MNHNS and CDR2 is SASEGT. The CDR3 contains 13 residues.

On this clone itself: The identical CDR3 is also encoded by other nucleotide sequences in the sample. This chain links TRBV5-4 with TRBJ1-1; 7 nucleotides match TRBD1. The CDR3 length is 15 residues. The ends lost 0 bases at V and 0 bases at J; junction bases unmatched: 2. CDR1 and CDR2 (germline): SGHNT, YYREEE (reference sequence). The CDR3: CASSLGTGLNTEAFF. The CDR3 bases are TGTGCCAGCAGCTTGGGGACAGGTTTGAACACTGAAGCTTTCTTT.